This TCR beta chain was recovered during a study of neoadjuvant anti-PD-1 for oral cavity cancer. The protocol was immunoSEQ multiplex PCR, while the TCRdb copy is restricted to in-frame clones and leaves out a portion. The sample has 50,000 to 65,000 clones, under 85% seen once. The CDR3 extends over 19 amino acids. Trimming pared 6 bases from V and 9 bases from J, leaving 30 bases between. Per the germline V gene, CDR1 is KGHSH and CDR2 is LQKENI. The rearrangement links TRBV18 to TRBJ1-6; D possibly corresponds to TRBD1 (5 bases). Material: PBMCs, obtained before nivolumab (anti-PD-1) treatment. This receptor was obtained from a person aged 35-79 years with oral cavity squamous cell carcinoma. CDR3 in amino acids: CASSPIGGTGMSSLSPLHF. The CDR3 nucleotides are TGTGCCAGCTCCCCGATCGGTGGGACTGGGATGTCGTCCCTTTCACCCCTCCACTTT.